This T cell receptor (beta chain) was sequenced in a study of Graves' ophthalmopathy and Graves' hyperthyroidism. Across the study: There was a collection of peripheral blood at initial diagnosis, before any treatment. Broader study findings: For predicting ophthalmopathy progression, the model had more than 60% sensitivity and roughly 76% specificity.

This clonotype was seen a few times. The antigen remains undetermined. Diagnostic conclusions were grounded in clinical symptoms, serum thyroxine, TRAb, thyroid ultrasound and orbital computed tomography. RNA transcripts yielded amplified TCR beta CDR3 regions. Second-round multiplex PCR followed a first-round RT-PCR using HTBI primers. TCRdb reprocessed the multiplex PCR reads with MiXCR, giving one entry per CDR3 protein. The sample yields about 620,000 distinct CDR3 sequences, about a fifth seen once. V shed 5 bases, J shed 2 bases, and the junction held 11 bases outside the gene matches. Germline lookup yields CDR1 KGHSH and CDR2 LQKENI. The CDR3 is 16 residues long.

The source is a woman younger than 30 with stable Graves' hyperthyroidism. Some clones in this sample may be carry-over from other donors' samples. J is TRBJ2-5 and V is TRBV18; the match to TRBD2 covers 7 bases. Sequenced material: peripheral blood. The CDR3 spells CASSAGPGGSQETQYF. CDR3 nucleotides: TGTGCCAGCTCAGCCGGACCGGGGGGTTCGCAAGAGACCCAGTACTTC.